Following are 27 T cell receptor beta chains from one sample sequenced in a study of PD-1 blockade in classical Hodgkin lymphoma (dated by TCRdb to 2020 to 2022). Receptors were amplified or captured by the immunoSEQ multiplex PCR assay. In its TCRdb copy, this immuneACCESS table keeps in-frame sequences only and misses some clones. Where compared with another copy, unresolved V genes explain less than half of these, and the others have no known cause. The sample includes 50,000 to 75,000 clones, with around 89% observed a single time. The ten largest clonotypes hold over 14% of the sample. The intended sense of this specimen's time point label: cycle 1 day 1 (C1D1), immediately before nivolumab initiation. Every trial patient had relapsed following autologous stem cell transplantation, and prior brentuximab vedotin exposure was what differed among cohorts A, B and C. Sequenced material: peripheral blood mononuclear cells (PBMCs), taken at baseline. The receptors stem from a human donor with classical Hodgkin lymphoma.

The chain is built from TRBV10-1 and TRBJ2-5, with 7 bases lining up with TRBD1. CDR1 is WNHNN, CDR2 SYGVQD, per germline (reference sequence). The CDR3 contains 14 residues. V was pared by 4 bases and J by 2 bases, with 4 bases of the junction left unmatched. In DNA form, the CDR3 reads TGCGCCAGCAGTGTGGACAGGTTGCAAGAGACCCAGTACTTC. This translates into CASSVDRLQETQYF.

The chain employs TRBV7-6 and TRBJ1-3; maybe TRBD1 (6 bases). This CDR3 region has 17 residues. V dropped 0 bases and J dropped 2 bases, with 14 bases sitting between them. The V gene's germline CDR1 is SGHVS and CDR2 FNYEAQ. CDR3 region: CASSLAAQGLPGNTIYF. The DNA for the CDR3 is TGTGCCAGCAGCTTAGCGGCCCAGGGGCTACCTGGAAACACCATATATTTT.

The gene calls are TRBV13 and TRBJ2-2; 16 bases are shared with TRBD2. The CDR3 is 23 residues long. J was trimmed by 0 bases and V by 5 bases; bases with no gene match: 18. Germline loops: CDR1 PRHDT, CDR2 FYEKMQ (reference sequence). The CDR3 here is CASSPVGLAGGPPYPANTGELFF. CDR3 nucleotide sequence: TGTGCCAGCAGCCCCGTGGGACTAGCGGGGGGGCCACCCTATCCCGCGAACACCGGGGAGCTGTTTTTT.

This chain joins TRBV19 and TRBJ2-5, with 7 bases lining up with TRBD2. The V and J ends lost 2 bases and 5 bases, in that order; junction bases with no gene match: 2. Germline CDR1 is LNHDA and CDR2 is SQIVND (reference sequence). CDR3 size: 13 residues. The CDR3 here is CASSIWEGETQYF. Written as DNA, the CDR3 is TGTGCCAGTAGTATATGGGAGGGGGAGACCCAGTACTTC. The full variable domain, completed using reference TRBV19 and TRBJ2-5, is DGGITQSPKYLFRKEGQNVTLSCEQNLNHDAMYWYRQDPGQGLRLIYYSQIVNDFQKGDIAEGYSVSREKKESFPLTVTSAQKNPTAFYLCASSIWEGETQYFGPGTRLLVL.

The CDR3 here is CASIRGYEQYF. In DNA form, the CDR3 reads TGTGCCAGCATTAGGGGGTACGAGCAGTACTTC. The V gene is TRBV2, the J gene TRBJ2-7; a possible D gene is TRBD1 (6 bases). This CDR3 comprises 11 residues. Germline V gene data show CDR1 as SNHLY and CDR2 as FYNNEI. Trimming removed 7 bases from V and 4 bases from J, with 8 bases in between.

The chain couples TRBV10-2 to TRBJ2-5, with a weak D call TRBD1 (5 bases). V lost 2 bases to trimming and J lost 2 bases, with 24 bases between them. Germline CDR1 and CDR2: WSHSY and SAAADI. The CDR3 length is 19 residues. CDR3 nucleotides: TGCGCCAGCAGTGAGACAGCCAGGGCTGTTTTGGGGTTACAAGAGACCCAGTACTTC. Its translation: CASSETARAVLGLQETQYF.

The V and J genes are TRBV6-5 and TRBJ2-3; D could derive from TRBD1 or TRBD2 (6 bases each). Trimming removed 5 bases at V and 1 base at J, with 10 bases between. There are 14 residues in the CDR3. Germline CDR1 reads MNHEY; CDR2 reads SVGAGI. In DNA form, the CDR3 reads TGTGCCAGCAGTCCTAGGGGGGGCACAGATACGCAGTATTTT. Its translation: CASSPRGGTDTQYF.

In its sample, this clone is medium-sized. This sequence joins TRBV10-1 and TRBJ1-1; D not certain. The CDR3 is 11 residues long. V lost 7 bases, J lost 6 bases, and 9 bases lay in between. Per the germline V gene, CDR1 is WNHNN and CDR2 is SYGVQD (reference sequence). CDR3 loop: CASMRESEAFF. CDR3 in DNA: TGCGCCAGCATGCGAGAGTCTGAAGCTTTCTTT.

The rearrangement uses TRBV4-1 and TRBJ1-3; D is unresolved. Germline CDR1 MGHRA, CDR2 YSYEKL. There are 13 residues in the CDR3. Trimming took 4 bases from V and 0 from J, leaving 4 bases between them. Written as DNA, the CDR3 is TGCGCCAGCAGCCCATTCTCTGGAAACACCATATATTTT. Its protein is CASSPFSGNTIYF.

The genes are TRBV5-6 and TRBJ2-7; no definite D call. V was shortened by 0 bases and J by 3 bases, with 10 bases between the two germline ends. This CDR3 has 14 amino acids. Germline V gene lookup returns CDR1 SGHDT and CDR2 YYEEEE. The CDR3 here is CASSLGRPGYEQYF. As DNA, the CDR3 is TGTGCCAGCAGCTTGGGCAGGCCAGGCTACGAGCAGTACTTC.

The J gene is TRBJ2-3, the V gene TRBV10-3, with 8 bases fitting TRBD2. From germline, CDR1 is ENHRY and CDR2 SYGVKD. Trimming at V came to 3 bases and at J to 0 bases, leaving 5 bases not matched to a gene. The CDR3 length is 16 residues. In DNA, the CDR3 is TGTGCCATCAGTGACCTCGGGGGGGCTAGCACAGATACGCAGTATTTT. Its translation: CAISDLGGASTDTQYF.

This chain uses TRBV5-1 with TRBJ2-7; D gene ambiguous. The CDR3 totals 13 residues. CDR1 and CDR2 from the germline V gene are SGHRS and YFSETQ. Trimming removed 0 bases at V and 4 bases at J, with 8 bases between. The CDR3 DNA reads as TGCGCCAGCAGCTTGGGGCCTATTTACGAGCAGTACTTC. Residues: CASSLGPIYEQYF.

The genes are TRBV2 and TRBJ1-5, with 8 bases aligning to TRBD1. Unmatched junction bases numbered 4, after V lost 8 bases and J lost 4 bases. From germline, CDR1 is SNHLY and CDR2 FYNNEI. This CDR3 contains 13 residues. The chain's CDR3 is CASGGTGNQPQHF. The CDR3 region has the DNA TGTGCCAGCGGGGGGACAGGTAATCAGCCCCAGCATTTT.

CDR3 amino acids: CASSPGQGEYEQYF. For the CDR3, the DNA is TGTGCCAGCAGCCCGGGACAGGGAGAGTACGAGCAGTACTTC. The V and J genes are TRBV4-2 and TRBJ2-7, with 9 bases aligning to TRBD1. Germline CDR1 is LGHNA and CDR2 is YNFKEQ. J lost 4 bases, V lost 4 bases, and 5 bases had no gene match. This CDR3 has 14 residues.

V usage is TRBV18 and J usage is TRBJ2-7, with TRBD1 identical over 9 bases. V dropped 2 bases and J dropped 4; count of bases not matched to a gene: 9. The CDR3 has 16 amino acids. Germline CDR1 is KGHSH and CDR2 is LQKENI. CDR3 DNA: TGTGCCAGCTCACCAGGTACAGGGGGCGGAATATACGAGCAGTACTTC. It translates to CASSPGTGGGIYEQYF.

The chain employs TRBV6-6 and TRBJ1-2; tentative D call: TRBD1 (5 bases). Trimming removed 8 bases at V and 5 bases at J, with 9 bases between. This CDR3 is 11 amino acids long. CDR1 and CDR2 from the germline V gene are MNHNY and SVGAGI (reference sequence). CDR3 nucleotides: TGTGCCAGCGCCAGGGATTATGGCTACACCTTC. Translated: CASARDYGYTF.

V and J are TRBV4-1 and TRBJ1-6; the D gene is possibly TRBD1 (5 bases). Trimming cost V 0 bases and J 0 bases, with 6 bases left between them. This CDR3 is built from 16 residues. The germline V gene encodes CDR1 MGHRA and CDR2 YSYEKL. CDR3 sequence: CASSQDGGSYNSPLHF. The CDR3 nucleotides are TGCGCCAGCAGCCAAGACGGGGGCTCCTATAATTCACCCCTCCACTTT.

The gene calls are TRBV27 and TRBJ2-3; D possibly corresponds to TRBD2 (6 bases). Germline V gives CDR1 MNHEY, CDR2 SMNVEV (reference sequence). CDR3 length: 11 amino acids. The V gene lost 2 bases and the J gene lost 12 bases, with 9 bases spanning the gap. The CDR3 DNA follows: TGTGCCAGCAGTTTAGCGGGGATCCAGTATTTT. Encoded protein: CASSLAGIQYF.

CDR3 loop: CASSRGQGGNQPQHF. The CDR3 DNA reads TGTGCCAGTAGTAGGGGACAGGGCGGCAATCAGCCCCAGCATTTT. The chain has TRBV19 and TRBJ1-5; the match to TRBD1 covers 9 bases. Trimming cost V 4 bases and J 2 bases; bases outside gene matches: 3. The germline CDR1 and CDR2 sequences are LNHDA and SQIVND (reference sequence). The CDR3 loop spans 15 amino acids.

This clone was counted a single time. The chain links TRBV5-6 to TRBJ1-1; 9 positions match TRBD1. The V gene end was trimmed by 3 bases and the J gene end by 6 bases; junction bases not matched to a gene: 9. The V gene's germline CDR1 is SGHDT and CDR2 YYEEEE. The CDR3 runs to 15 residues. The CDR3 DNA sequence: TGTGCCAGCAGCTGGGAAGGACAGGGGTTTCCTGAAGCTTTCTTT. Its translation: CASSWEGQGFPEAFF.

This chain links TRBV25-1 with TRBJ1-5; D remains ambiguous. From germline, CDR1 is MGHDK and CDR2 SYGVNS. The CDR3 sequence is 13 residues long. V was shortened by 5 bases and J by 5 bases, with 10 bases between the two germline ends. The CDR3 is CASSWGLHQPQHF. In nucleotides, the CDR3 is TGTGCCAGCAGTTGGGGTTTACATCAGCCCCAGCATTTT.

The chain has TRBV4-1 and TRBJ1-2, with 7 nucleotides matching TRBD1. The CDR3 length is 16 residues. Unmatched junction bases numbered 12, after V lost 0 bases and J lost 8 bases. Germline CDR1 MGHRA, CDR2 YSYEKL. This CDR3 reads CASSQDPPGQSRGYTF. CDR3 sequence (DNA): TGCGCCAGCAGCCAAGACCCTCCGGGACAGTCTCGAGGCTACACCTTC.

This chain connects TRBV5-4 to TRBJ2-3; 9 bases are shared with TRBD2. V trimming: 4 bases; J trimming: 4 bases; junction bases outside the gene matches: 19. The germline V gene encodes CDR1 SGHNT and CDR2 YYREEE (reference sequence). The CDR3 is 19 amino acids. The CDR3 sequence: CASSPGRWLAGTRADTQYF. In DNA, the CDR3 is TGTGCCAGCAGCCCGGGGCGATGGCTAGCGGGGACCAGGGCAGATACGCAGTATTTT.

This chain links TRBV23-1 with TRBJ1-4; D may be TRBD1 (6 bases). TRBV23-1 is flagged as an ORF with uncertain function. This CDR3 is built from 15 residues. V was shortened by 6 bases and J by 7 bases, with 18 bases between the two germline ends. The CDR3 is CASRPQGQEGEKLFF. CDR3 DNA: TGCGCCAGCAGACCGCAGGGGCAAGAGGGTGAAAAACTGTTTTTT.

The chain is built from TRBV19 and TRBJ2-7; D may be TRBD1 (5 bases). The CDR3 loop spans 15 amino acids. V lost 3 bases and J lost 6, with 18 bases in between. CDR1 is LNHDA, CDR2 SQIVND, per germline (reference sequence). The CDR3 coding sequence is TGTGCCAGTAGTATGGTGGCAGGGTCAAGCCGCGAGCAGTACTTC. Its translation is CASSMVAGSSREQYF.

The chain links TRBV6-1 to TRBJ1-1, with 7 bases lining up with TRBD1. Losses at the gene ends were 1 base for V and 5 bases for J; bases not matched to a gene: 1. Germline V CDR1 and CDR2: MNHNS, SASEGT. The CDR3 loop spans 13 amino acids. DNA for the CDR3: TGTGCCAGCAGTGAAGACAGGGGTACTGAAGCTTTCTTT. It codes for CASSEDRGTEAFF.

The genes are TRBV5-4 and TRBJ1-2; tentatively, D is TRBD1 (5 bases). Trimming removed 5 bases from V and 8 bases from J, with 16 bases in between. CDR1 is SGHNT and CDR2 is YYREEE in the germline V gene (reference sequence). The CDR3 runs to 13 residues. CDR3 protein: CASRQAGLDGYTF. In nucleotides, the CDR3 is TGTGCCAGCAGACAAGCAGGGCTGGACGGCTACACCTTC.